This T cell receptor beta chain comes out of a study of CD8+ T cells in alopecia areata (dated by TCRdb to the late 2010s). Broadly, across the study: To study T cell clonal expansion in alopecia areata, the researchers applied high-throughput TCRbeta sequencing to both the C3H/HeJ mouse model and human patients. Human TCRbeta sequencing covered scalp tissue and sorted CD4+ and CD8+ peripheral blood T cells from patchy and totalis/universalis alopecia areata patients and healthy controls. Scalp clonality was compared across normal scalp (n=4), patchy alopecia areata scalp (n=8), and alopecia totalis/universalis scalp (n=8). The RNA source kit depended on sample type: the PAXgene miRNA kit for fixed scalp, the miRNeasy kit for PBMCs, and the RNeasy kit for mouse skin. Amplification of TCRbeta CDR3 regions was done by immunoSEQ multiplex PCR using 35 Vbeta forward primers and 13 Jbeta reverse primers. Results the study describes overall, beyond this receptor: Lesional scalp, especially in alopecia totalis/universalis, showed higher clonality and more expanded CD8+ clones than normal scalp, suggesting antigenic drive. Resident alphabeta T cells in normal human skin are also sequenced, complicating scalp TCR repertoire analysis, unlike mouse skin dominated by gammadelta T cells. Shared TCR sequences between patients were less evident than in mice, which may be partly attributable to HLA diversity in the patient population.

For five biomarker-study patients, CD4+ cells were further sorted into CD25+CD127- cells. Peripheral blood and lesional scalp punch biopsies were obtained from patients with alopecia areata. After PBMCs were isolated by density centrifugation and stained for CD3, CD4 and CD8, a FACSAria was used to sort CD4+ and CD8+ T cells. Alopecia areata patients who were not treated were recruited through a multicenter biomarker study. CDR1 and CDR2 (SGDLS, YYNGEE) derive from the germline V gene. V sheds 0 bases and J sheds 5 bases, leaving 8 bases between their ends. Spanning cysteine to phenylalanine, the CDR3 consists of 14 amino acids. The read is trimmed to its CDR3 DNA, 42 bases read in frame from base 1. A word on this clone: Its antigen is not yet known. Within one base of it there is no much larger clone, and no base qualities were kept.

The library was made by the immunoSEQ multiplex PCR assay. RNA was extracted from all samples and reverse transcribed into cDNA as template for TCR sequencing. SuperScript III was used to make first-strand cDNA, primed with a 2:1 mix of oligo-dT and random hexamers. A synthetic immune receptor repertoire was used to assess amplification bias, and residual bias was removed computationally. Per the authors' processing: Raw reads were preprocessed to remove errors, and CDR3 was defined according to IMGT conventions as the region from the conserved cysteine to phenylalanine. Clonality was calculated as 1 minus Shannon entropy normalized by log2 of the number of productive unique TCRs. CD4 or CD8 identity of scalp clones was inferred by cross-referencing scalp TCRbeta sequences with sorted blood CD4 and CD8 repertoires. TCRdb obtained this table from immuneACCESS and retained in-frame rearrangements with V and J assigned. These tables miss some clones; where compared with another copy, unresolved V genes account for less than half of the shortfall, and the remainder is unexplained. Clone size and the V and J calls come from that table; the DNA yielded D and trimming. For this sample there are some 20,000 clones; less than 70% appear just once. The top ten hold less than 5.5% of the sample.

The sequenced sample was CD4+ Tregs sorted from blood. The chain couples TRBV9 to TRBJ2-2; a confident D gene designation cannot be given. The receptor was isolated from a human donor with alopecia areata. The DNA sequence is given as TGTGCCAGCAGCGTAGGGGGTCAAACCGGGGAGCTGTTTTTT. Its protein is CASSVGGQTGELFF.